This T cell receptor beta chain comes out of a study of blood T cell repertoires in COVID-19. The overall study: Samples came from the United States, Italy and Spain, spanning acute and convalescent COVID-19. PBMCs, B-cell-depleted T cells, or T cells were the source of the cDNA or gDNA that made up the material.

V trimming: 3 bases; J trimming: 2 bases; junction bases outside the gene matches: 3. Germline assignment: CDR1 MDHEN and CDR2 SYDVKM. CDR3 length: 15 amino acids. Study processing details: It was from reference gene primer amplification that nucleated cell counts were estimated. Using immunoSEQ multiplex PCR, the repertoire was profiled, and TCRdb retains in-frame clones only, with some absent. V and J calls and clone size are copied from that table; D and trimming were computed from the DNA. The sample has roughly 100,000 clones; 81% are singletons. The chain couples TRBV28 to TRBJ2-7; 11 positions agree with TRBD2. This TCR derives from an elderly man with acute or convalescent COVID-19. The sample consisted of peripheral blood. CDR3: CASSLGTSGTYEQYF. The CDR3 DNA reads as TGTGCCAGCAGTTTGGGGACTAGCGGTACCTACGAGCAGTACTTC.